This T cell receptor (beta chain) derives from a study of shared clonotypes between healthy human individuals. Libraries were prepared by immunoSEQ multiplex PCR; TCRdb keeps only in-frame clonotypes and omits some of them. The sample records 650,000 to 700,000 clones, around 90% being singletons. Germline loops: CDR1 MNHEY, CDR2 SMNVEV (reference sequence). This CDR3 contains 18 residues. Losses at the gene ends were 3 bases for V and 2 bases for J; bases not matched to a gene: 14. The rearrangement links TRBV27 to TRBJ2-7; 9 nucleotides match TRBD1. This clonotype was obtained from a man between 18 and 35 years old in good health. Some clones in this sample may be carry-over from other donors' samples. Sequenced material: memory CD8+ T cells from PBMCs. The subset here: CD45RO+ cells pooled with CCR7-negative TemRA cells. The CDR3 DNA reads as TGTGCCAGCAGTTTTTATTCTTCCGGGACAGGGTTCCCCTACGAGCAGTACTTC. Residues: CASSFYSSGTGFPYEQYF.